Listed below are T cell receptor beta chains from one sample, sequenced in a study of blood T cell repertoires in COVID-19. The method was immunoSEQ multiplex PCR; TCRdb's version includes in-frame clones alone and lacks a portion of them. The sample consists of 70,000 to 100,000 clones, 88% of them appearing once. Sequencing used peripheral blood. These receptors were taken from a human donor in a cohort sampled during active COVID-19. Each CDR3 is given with its conserved first and last residue. D genes are given only for firm matches. For some rows the clone size is stated as once, few or many, or as a class when expanded; others skip it.

V: TRBV19
J: TRBJ2-1
size: .
D: TRBD2
DNA: TGTGCCAGTAGTCCTCGGGGGGAACCCTACAATGAGCAGTTCTTC
CDR3: CASSPRGEPYNEQFF

V: TRBV7-9
J: TRBJ2-2
size: .
D: TRBD1
DNA: TGTGCCAGCAGCTCCATGACGGTATGGGGACAGTCAAACACCGGGGAGCTGTTTTTT
CDR3: CASSSMTVWGQSNTGELFF

V: TRBV2
J: TRBJ1-5
size: .
D: TRBD1
DNA: TGTGCCAGCAGCGCGGACAGGAGTGGCAATCAGCCCCAGCATTTT
CDR3: CASSADRSGNQPQHF

V: TRBV7-3
J: TRBJ2-1
size: .
D: TRBD2
DNA: TGTGCCAGCAGCCGAGGGACTAGCGGGGGGTGGGAGAAGCAGTTCTTC
CDR3: CASSRGTSGGWEKQFF

V: TRBV6-5
J: TRBJ1-5
size: .
D: .
DNA: TGTGCCAGTAGCAACAGGTTAGGTCAGCCCCAGCATTTT
CDR3: CASSNRLGQPQHF

V: TRBV3-1/TRBV3-2
J: TRBJ2-5
size: .
D: TRBD2
DNA: TGTGCCAGCAGCCAAAGGGAGGGGGAGACCCAGTACTTC
CDR3: CASSQREGETQYF

V: TRBV18
J: TRBJ2-3
size: .
D: .
DNA: TGTGCCAGCTCAGAAATAGAAACAGATACGCAGTATTTT
CDR3: CASSEIETDTQYF

V: TRBV7-8
J: TRBJ2-7
size: once
D: TRBD2
DNA: TGTGCCAGCAGCCCCCGGGGGGGGCTTCCTTCCTACGAGCAGTACTTC
CDR3: CASSPRGGLPSYEQYF

V: TRBV6-5
J: TRBJ2-3
size: .
D: TRBD2
DNA: TGTGCCAGCAGTAAAATAGCGGGTGAGGCAGATACGCAGTATTTT
CDR3: CASSKIAGEADTQYF

V: TRBV28
J: TRBJ1-5
size: .
D: .
DNA: TGTGCCAGCAACAGGGATGATCAGCCCCAGCATTTT
CDR3: CASNRDDQPQHF

V: TRBV5-5
J: TRBJ1-4
size: .
D: .
DNA: TGTGCCAGCAGGGAAACAGGGTCTGAAAAACTGTTTTTT
CDR3: CASRETGSEKLFF

V: TRBV11-2
J: TRBJ2-2
size: .
D: .
DNA: TGTGCCAGCAGCTTAGGACAAATGAACACCGGGGAGCTGTTTTTT
CDR3: CASSLGQMNTGELFF

V: TRBV15
J: TRBJ2-5
size: .
D: TRBD2
DNA: TGTGCCACCAGCAAAAGACTAGCGGGGGGTCAAGAGACCCAGTACTTC
CDR3: CATSKRLAGGQETQYF

V: TRBV15
J: TRBJ1-4
size: .
D: .
DNA: TGTGCCACCAGCAGGACAGACAATGAAAAACTGTTTTTT
CDR3: CATSRTDNEKLFF

V: TRBV7-2
J: TRBJ2-4
size: .
D: .
DNA: TGTGCCAGCAGCCCAGGACAGCTTTGGGGCATTCAGTACTTC
CDR3: CASSPGQLWGIQYF

V: TRBV29-1
J: TRBJ2-4
size: .
D: .
DNA: TGCAGCGCCTTGCCCACGGGACTTAGGGACATTCAGTACTTC
CDR3: CSALPTGLRDIQYF

V: TRBV2
J: TRBJ2-7
size: .
D: TRBD2
DNA: TGTGCCGGGGGACTAGTGGGCGAGCAGTACTTC
CDR3: CAGGLVGEQYF

V: TRBV11-2
J: TRBJ2-7
size: .
D: TRBD2
DNA: TGTGCCAGCAGCTTCGGCGGGAGCCCTTCCTACGAGCAGTACTTC
CDR3: CASSFGGSPSYEQYF

V: TRBV5-1
J: TRBJ2-1
size: .
D: .
DNA: TGCGCCAGCAGCATGGGGACCCAGGGCTACAATGAGCAGTTCTTC
CDR3: CASSMGTQGYNEQFF